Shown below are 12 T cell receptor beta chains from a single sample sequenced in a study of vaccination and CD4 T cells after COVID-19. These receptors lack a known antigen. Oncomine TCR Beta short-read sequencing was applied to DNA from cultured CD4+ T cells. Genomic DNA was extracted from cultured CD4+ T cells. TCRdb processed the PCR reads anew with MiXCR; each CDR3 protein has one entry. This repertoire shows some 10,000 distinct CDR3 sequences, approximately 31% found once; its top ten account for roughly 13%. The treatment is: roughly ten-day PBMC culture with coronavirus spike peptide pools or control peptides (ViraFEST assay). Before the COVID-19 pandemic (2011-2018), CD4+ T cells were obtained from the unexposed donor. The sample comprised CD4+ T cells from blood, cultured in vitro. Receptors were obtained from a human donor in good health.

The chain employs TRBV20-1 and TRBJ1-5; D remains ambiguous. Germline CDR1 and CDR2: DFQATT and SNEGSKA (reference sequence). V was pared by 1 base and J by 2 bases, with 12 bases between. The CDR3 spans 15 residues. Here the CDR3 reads CSARVRARGNQPQHF. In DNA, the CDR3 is TGCAGTGCTAGAGTACGGGCTCGGGGCAATCAGCCCCAGCATTTT.

The CDR3 loop reads CASSRDNSPLHF. DNA for the CDR3: TGTGCCAGCAGCCGAGATAATTCACCCCTCCACTTT. This sequence joins TRBV7-9 and TRBJ1-6; D unclear. The germline CDR1 and CDR2 sequences are SEHNR and FQNEAQ (reference sequence). The V end was cut by 5 bases, the J end by 5 bases, with 4 bases between. The CDR3 runs to 12 residues. Combining the CDR3 with reference TRBV7-9 and TRBJ1-6 gives the whole variable domain DTGVSQNPRHKITKRGQNVTFRCDPISEHNRLYWYRQTLGQGPEFLTYFQNEAQLEKSRLLSDRFSAERPKGSFSTLEIQRTEQGDSAMYLCASSRDNSPLHFGNGTRLTVT.

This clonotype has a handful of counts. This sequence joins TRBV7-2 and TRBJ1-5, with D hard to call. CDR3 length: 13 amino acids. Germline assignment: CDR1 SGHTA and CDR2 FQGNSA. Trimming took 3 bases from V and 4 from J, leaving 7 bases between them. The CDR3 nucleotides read TGTGCCAGCAGCTTCCTGTGGAATCAGCCCCAGCATTTT. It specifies CASSFLWNQPQHF.

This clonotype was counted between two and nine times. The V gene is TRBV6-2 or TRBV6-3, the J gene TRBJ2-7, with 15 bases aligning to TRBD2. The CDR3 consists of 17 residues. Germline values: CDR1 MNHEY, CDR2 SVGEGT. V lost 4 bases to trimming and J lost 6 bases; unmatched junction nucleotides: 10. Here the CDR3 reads CASSSARGLAGGVEQYF. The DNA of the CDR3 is TGTGCCAGCAGTTCAGCCAGAGGACTAGCGGGAGGGGTCGAGCAGTACTTC.

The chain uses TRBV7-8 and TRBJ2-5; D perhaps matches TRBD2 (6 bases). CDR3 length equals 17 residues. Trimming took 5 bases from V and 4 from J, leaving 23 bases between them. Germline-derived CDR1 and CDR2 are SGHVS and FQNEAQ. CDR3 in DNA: TGTGCCAGCAGCCCGAGGGACTTTTCCTTTAGCGGAGAGACCCAGTACTTC. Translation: CASSPRDFSFSGETQYF.

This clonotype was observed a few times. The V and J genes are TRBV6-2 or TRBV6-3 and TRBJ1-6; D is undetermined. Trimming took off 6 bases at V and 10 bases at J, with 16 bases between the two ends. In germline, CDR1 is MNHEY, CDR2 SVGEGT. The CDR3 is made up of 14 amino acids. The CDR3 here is CASRSEYTVSPLHF. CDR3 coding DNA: TGTGCCAGCAGATCGGAGTACACAGTCTCACCCCTCCACTTT.

The DNA of the CDR3 is TGCAGTGCTAAGACAACCGGGACTCCCCGCTACACCTTC. Translation gives CSAKTTGTPRYTF. The chain recombines TRBV20-1 with TRBJ1-2, with D possibly matching TRBD1 (5 bases). The CDR3 extends over 13 amino acids. Germline V gene data show CDR1 as DFQATT and CDR2 as SNEGSKA (reference sequence). Trimming removed 4 bases at V and 9 bases at J, with 18 bases between.

CDR3 residues: CASSPIPPSRSYNEQFF. In DNA, the CDR3 is TGTGCCAGCTCACCAATCCCTCCCTCCCGCTCCTACAATGAGCAGTTCTTC. The chain combines TRBV18 with TRBJ2-1; no clear D. V lost 2 bases, J lost 0 bases, and 14 bases lay in between. The germline CDR1 and CDR2 sequences are KGHSH and LQKENI. The CDR3 has 17 amino acids.

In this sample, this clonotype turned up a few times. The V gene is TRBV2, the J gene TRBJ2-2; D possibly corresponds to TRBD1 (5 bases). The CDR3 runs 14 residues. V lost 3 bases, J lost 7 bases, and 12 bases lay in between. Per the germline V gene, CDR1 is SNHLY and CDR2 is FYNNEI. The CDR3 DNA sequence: TGTGCCAGCAGTGAGTTCCAGGGCCACGGGGAGCTGTTTTTT. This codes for CASSEFQGHGELFF.

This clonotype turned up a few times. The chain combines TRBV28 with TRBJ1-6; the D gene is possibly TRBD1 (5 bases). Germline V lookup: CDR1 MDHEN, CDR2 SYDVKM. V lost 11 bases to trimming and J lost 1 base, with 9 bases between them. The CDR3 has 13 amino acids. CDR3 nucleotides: TGTGCCGGGGGATCGTCCTATAATTCACCCCTCCACTTT. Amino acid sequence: CAGGSSYNSPLHF. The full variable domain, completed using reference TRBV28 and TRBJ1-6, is DVKVTQSSRYLVKRTGEKVFLECVQDMDHENMFWYRQDPGLGLRLIYFSYDVKMKEKGDIPEGYSVSREKKERFSLILESASTNQTSMYLCAGGSSYNSPLHFGNGTRLTVT.

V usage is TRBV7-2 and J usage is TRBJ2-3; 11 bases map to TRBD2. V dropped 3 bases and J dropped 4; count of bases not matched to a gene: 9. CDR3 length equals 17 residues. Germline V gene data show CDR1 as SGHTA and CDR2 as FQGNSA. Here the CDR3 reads CASSFLSGRGWADTQYF. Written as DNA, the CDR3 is TGTGCCAGCAGCTTCCTTAGCGGGAGGGGGTGGGCAGATACGCAGTATTTT.

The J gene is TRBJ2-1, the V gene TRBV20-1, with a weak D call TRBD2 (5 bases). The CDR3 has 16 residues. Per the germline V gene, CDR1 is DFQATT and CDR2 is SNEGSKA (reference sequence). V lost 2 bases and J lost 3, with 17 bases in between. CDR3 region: CSARPTLAFGYNEQFF. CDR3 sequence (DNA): TGCAGTGCTAGACCAACTCTAGCCTTTGGCTACAATGAGCAGTTCTTC.